These T cell receptor beta chains were read from a single sample in a study of Ad26.COV2.S vaccination and SARS-CoV-2 variants. Here immunoSEQ multiplex PCR was the method, and the copy in TCRdb shows in-frame clones only, minus some. The sample carries hundreds of thousands of clones, 89% recorded once. The source was peripheral blood, collected in a trial of Ad26.COV2.S vaccine versus placebo. Every receptor here comes from a person aged 18-60 years who received the Ad26.COV2.S COVID-19 vaccine or a placebo. The CDR3 runs from the conserved cysteine through the conserved F or W. The order of the fields is D gene, V gene, J gene, clone size, CDR3 protein, CDR3 DNA. D genes are given only for firm matches. Clone sizes are given selectively: once, few, many, or a class where the clone is expanded.

D gene: NA
V gene: TRBV6-2/TRBV6-3
J gene: TRBJ2-7
clone size: NA
CDR3 protein: CASSYSGRLTYEQYF
CDR3 DNA: TGTGCCAGCAGTTACTCGGGACGTCTGACCTACGAGCAGTACTTC

D gene: NA
V gene: TRBV4-1
J gene: TRBJ1-1
clone size: NA
CDR3 protein: CASSQDLSGAEAFF
CDR3 DNA: TGCGCCAGCAGCCAAGATCTCTCGGGGGCTGAAGCTTTCTTT

D gene: NA
V gene: TRBV9
J gene: TRBJ2-7
clone size: NA
CDR3 protein: CASSASGLHSYEQYF
CDR3 DNA: TGTGCCAGCAGCGCCTCGGGACTCCACTCCTACGAGCAGTACTTC

D gene: NA
V gene: TRBV19
J gene: TRBJ1-4
clone size: NA
CDR3 protein: CASSITGEKLFF
CDR3 DNA: TGTGCCAGTAGTATCACGGGTGAAAAACTGTTTTTT

D gene: NA
V gene: TRBV2
J gene: TRBJ2-5
clone size: NA
CDR3 protein: CASSPPAVETQYF
CDR3 DNA: TGTGCCAGCAGCCCTCCAGCGGTCGAGACCCAGTACTTC

D gene: TRBD2
V gene: TRBV29-1
J gene: TRBJ2-1
clone size: NA
CDR3 protein: CSGAGLARNEQFF
CDR3 DNA: TGCAGCGGTGCAGGACTAGCGCGGAATGAGCAGTTCTTC

D gene: TRBD1
V gene: TRBV7-9
J gene: TRBJ2-5
clone size: once
CDR3 protein: CASSINRPHADREQETQYF
CDR3 DNA: TGTGCCAGCAGCATAAACCGCCCTCACGCAGACAGGGAGCAAGAGACCCAGTACTTC

D gene: NA
V gene: TRBV2
J gene: TRBJ2-5
clone size: few
CDR3 protein: CASSRETQYF
CDR3 DNA: TGTGCCAGCAGTAGGGAGACCCAGTACTTC

D gene: NA
V gene: TRBV18
J gene: TRBJ2-7
clone size: NA
CDR3 protein: CASSPWNTYEQYF
CDR3 DNA: TGTGCCAGCTCACCTTGGAATACCTACGAGCAGTACTTC

D gene: NA
V gene: TRBV11-3
J gene: TRBJ2-2
clone size: NA
CDR3 protein: CASSNRLGTGPAGELFF
CDR3 DNA: TGTGCCAGCAGCAACCGGCTGGGCACCGGCCCTGCCGGGGAGCTGTTTTTT

D gene: NA
V gene: TRBV7-3
J gene: TRBJ1-1
clone size: NA
CDR3 protein: CASSKQGGDTEAFF
CDR3 DNA: TGTGCCAGCAGCAAACAGGGCGGGGACACTGAAGCTTTCTTT

D gene: NA
V gene: TRBV6-2/TRBV6-3
J gene: TRBJ2-5
clone size: NA
CDR3 protein: CASSRTRQETQYF
CDR3 DNA: TGTGCCAGCAGTCGAACCAGGCAAGAGACCCAGTACTTC

D gene: TRBD1
V gene: TRBV7-2
J gene: TRBJ2-5
clone size: once
CDR3 protein: CASSSNRQGLGETQYF
CDR3 DNA: TGTGCCAGCAGCTCCAATAGACAGGGGCTAGGGGAGACCCAGTACTTC

D gene: NA
V gene: TRBV6-4
J gene: TRBJ1-2
clone size: NA
CDR3 protein: CATRMSGLGHPGGYTF
CDR3 DNA: TGTGCCACTCGGATGTCAGGGCTGGGCCATCCGGGTGGCTACACCTTC

D gene: NA
V gene: TRBV5-4
J gene: TRBJ2-1
clone size: NA
CDR3 protein: CASSLKGGPPDEQFF
CDR3 DNA: TGTGCCAGCAGCTTGAAGGGAGGCCCGCCGGATGAGCAGTTCTTC

D gene: TRBD1
V gene: TRBV7-3
J gene: TRBJ1-3
clone size: NA
CDR3 protein: CASSPYTGTGGFGNTIYF
CDR3 DNA: TGTGCCAGCAGCCCATACACCGGGACAGGGGGCTTTGGAAACACCATATATTTT

D gene: NA
V gene: TRBV4-2
J gene: TRBJ2-5
clone size: NA
CDR3 protein: CASSQVGQYQETQYF
CDR3 DNA: TGTGCCAGCAGCCAAGTCGGGCAGTACCAAGAGACCCAGTACTTC

D gene: NA
V gene: TRBV5-6
J gene: TRBJ2-2
clone size: NA
CDR3 protein: CASSSLTYFTGELFF
CDR3 DNA: TGTGCCAGCAGCTCCCTGACTTACTTCACCGGGGAGCTGTTTTTT

D gene: NA
V gene: TRBV19
J gene: TRBJ1-1
clone size: NA
CDR3 protein: CASSPGRQSMNTEAFF
CDR3 DNA: TGTGCCAGTAGTCCTGGACGGCAGAGTATGAACACTGAAGCTTTCTTT

D gene: TRBD2
V gene: TRBV6-2/TRBV6-3
J gene: TRBJ2-3
clone size: NA
CDR3 protein: CASSYSGGATDTQYF
CDR3 DNA: TGTGCCAGCAGTTACTCCGGGGGGGCTACAGATACGCAGTATTTT

D gene: NA
V gene: TRBV6-5
J gene: TRBJ1-5
clone size: NA
CDR3 protein: CASSYKGYSNQPQHF
CDR3 DNA: TGTGCCAGCAGTTACAAAGGGTATAGCAATCAGCCCCAGCATTTT

D gene: NA
V gene: TRBV25-1
J gene: TRBJ1-1
clone size: NA
CDR3 protein: CASSEYAGWTEAFF
CDR3 DNA: TGTGCCAGCAGTGAATACGCAGGGTGGACTGAAGCTTTCTTT

D gene: TRBD2
V gene: TRBV7-2
J gene: TRBJ2-1
clone size: NA
CDR3 protein: CASSFSGSNYNEQFF
CDR3 DNA: TGTGCCAGCAGCTTTAGCGGGAGTAACTACAATGAGCAGTTCTTC